The 8 T cell receptor beta chains listed next were all sequenced from one sample in a study of blood T cell repertoires in COVID-19. TCRdb's copy holds only in-frame clones and misses some; the assay was immunoSEQ multiplex PCR. This table has about 160,000 clones, approximately 92% appearing once. Sequencing input: peripheral blood. Receptors originate from a man under 40 with COVID-19, enrolled during active disease.

The rearrangement links TRBV27 to TRBJ1-6; 11 nucleotides match TRBD1. V lost 4 bases and J lost 7; bases outside the gene matches: 6. The CDR3 is 16 amino acids. CDR1 and CDR2 (germline): MNHEY, SMNVEV (reference sequence). The CDR3: CASSSGTGGWNSPLHF. The CDR3 DNA follows: TGTGCCAGCAGTTCGGGGACAGGGGGATGGAATTCACCCCTCCACTTT.

V and J are TRBV6-2 or TRBV6-3 and TRBJ2-6, with D perhaps TRBD2 (6 bases). Trimming removed 4 bases at V and 0 bases at J, with 10 bases between. CDR1 and CDR2 from the germline V gene are MNHEY and SVGEGT. The length of the CDR3 is 16 residues. CDR3 DNA: TGTGCCAGCAGTTCTAGGAGGGACTCTGGGGCCAACGTCCTGACTTTC. It is translated as CASSSRRDSGANVLTF.

The V gene is TRBV6-2 or TRBV6-3, the J gene TRBJ2-1; 8 positions agree with TRBD2. V shed 2 bases and J 5 bases; nucleotides not matched to a gene: 8. The CDR3 is made up of 16 amino acids. In germline, CDR1 is MNHEY, CDR2 SVGEGT. The CDR3 sequence is CASSYAGTRANNEQFF. The CDR3 nucleotides are TGTGCCAGCAGTTACGCCGGGACTAGGGCGAACAATGAGCAGTTCTTC.

This chain links TRBV28 with TRBJ2-7; the match to TRBD1 covers 9 bases. CDR1 and CDR2 from the germline V gene are MDHEN and SYDVKM. CDR3 length: 14 residues. With V trimmed by 2 bases and J by 5 bases, 4 bases remained unmatched. The CDR3 protein is CASSLGTGSHEQYF. The CDR3 DNA reads as TGTGCCAGCAGTTTAGGGACAGGGAGCCACGAGCAGTACTTC.

V usage is TRBV3-1 (or the pseudogene TRBV3-2) and J usage is TRBJ1-2; TRBD1 matches 9 bases. After removal of 4 bases from V and 5 bases from J, the junction contained 2 bases not matched to a gene. Germline CDR1 reads LGHDT; CDR2 reads YNNKEL (reference sequence). The CDR3 covers 13 residues. CDR3 bases: TGTGCCAGCAGCCGACAGGGGGAGTATGGCTACACCTTC. Protein product: CASSRQGEYGYTF.

The rearrangement joins TRBV19 to TRBJ2-1; TRBD2 matches 14 bases. The CDR3 totals 17 residues. The V segment lost 5 bases and the J segment 3 bases; nucleotides outside the gene matches: 6. CDR1 and CDR2 (germline): LNHDA, SQIVND (reference sequence). This chain's CDR3 is CASSSGLAGVGYNEQFF. The CDR3 coding sequence is TGTGCCAGTAGTTCGGGACTAGCGGGAGTTGGCTACAATGAGCAGTTCTTC.

J is TRBJ2-2 and V is TRBV6-4; 7 nucleotides match TRBD1. After removal of 7 bases from V and 5 bases from J, the junction contained 7 bases not matched to a gene. CDR1 MRHNA and CDR2 SNTAGT come from the germline V gene. This CDR3 has 14 amino acids. The CDR3 nucleotides are TGTGCCAGCAAGGAGACAGGGTTTACCGGGGAGCTGTTTTTT. This gives the protein CASKETGFTGELFF.

The CDR3 region has the DNA TGTGCCAGCAGCTCCGCCCTTGACAGGGTGAGCACAGATACGCAGTATTTT. Protein product: CASSSALDRVSTDTQYF. This sequence joins TRBV11-2 and TRBJ2-3; 7 bases map to TRBD1. CDR3 size: 17 residues. Trimming at V came to 4 bases and at J to 0 bases, leaving 10 bases not matched to a gene. The germline V gene encodes CDR1 SGHAT and CDR2 FQNNGV.